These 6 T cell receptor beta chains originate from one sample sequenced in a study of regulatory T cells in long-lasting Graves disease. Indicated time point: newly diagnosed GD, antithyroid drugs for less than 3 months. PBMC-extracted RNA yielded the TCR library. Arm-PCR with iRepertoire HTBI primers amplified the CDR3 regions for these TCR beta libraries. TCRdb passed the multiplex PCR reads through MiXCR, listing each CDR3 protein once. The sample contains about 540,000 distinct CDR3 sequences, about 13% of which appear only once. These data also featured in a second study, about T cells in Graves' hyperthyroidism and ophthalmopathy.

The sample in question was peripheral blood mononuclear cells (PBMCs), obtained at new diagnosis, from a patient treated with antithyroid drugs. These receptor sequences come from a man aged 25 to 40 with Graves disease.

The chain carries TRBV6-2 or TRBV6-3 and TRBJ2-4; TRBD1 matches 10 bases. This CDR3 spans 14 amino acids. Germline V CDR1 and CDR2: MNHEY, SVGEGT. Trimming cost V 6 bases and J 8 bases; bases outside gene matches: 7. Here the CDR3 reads CASRPTGTGDIQYF. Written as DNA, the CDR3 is TGTGCCAGCAGACCCACGGGGACAGGGGACATTCAGTACTTC.

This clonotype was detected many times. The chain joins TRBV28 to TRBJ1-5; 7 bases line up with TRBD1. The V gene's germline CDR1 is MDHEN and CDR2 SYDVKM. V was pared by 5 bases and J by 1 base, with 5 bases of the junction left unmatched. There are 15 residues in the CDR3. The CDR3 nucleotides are TGTGCCAGCAGTGGACAGGACCGAAGCAATCAGCCCCAGCATTTT. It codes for CASSGQDRSNQPQHF.

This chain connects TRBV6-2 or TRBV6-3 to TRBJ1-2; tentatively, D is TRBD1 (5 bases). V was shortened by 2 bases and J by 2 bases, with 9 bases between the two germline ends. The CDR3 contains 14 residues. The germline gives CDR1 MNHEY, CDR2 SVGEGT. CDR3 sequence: CASSYGRGNYGYTF. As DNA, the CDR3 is TGTGCCAGCAGTTACGGTCGGGGGAACTATGGCTACACCTTC.

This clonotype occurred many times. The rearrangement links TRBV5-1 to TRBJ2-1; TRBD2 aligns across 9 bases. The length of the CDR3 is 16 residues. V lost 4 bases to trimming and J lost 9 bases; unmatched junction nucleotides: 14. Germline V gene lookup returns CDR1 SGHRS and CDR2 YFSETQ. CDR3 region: CASSHLSGRGRGEQFF. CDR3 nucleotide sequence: TGCGCCAGCAGCCACCTTAGCGGGAGAGGACGTGGTGAGCAGTTCTTC.

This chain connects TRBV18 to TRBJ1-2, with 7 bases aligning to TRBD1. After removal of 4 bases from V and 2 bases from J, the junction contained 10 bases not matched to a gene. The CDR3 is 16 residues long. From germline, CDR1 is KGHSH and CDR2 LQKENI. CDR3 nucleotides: TGTGCCAGCTCACTCCCCCCGGGACAGTTGAACTATGGCTACACCTTC. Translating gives CASSLPPGQLNYGYTF.

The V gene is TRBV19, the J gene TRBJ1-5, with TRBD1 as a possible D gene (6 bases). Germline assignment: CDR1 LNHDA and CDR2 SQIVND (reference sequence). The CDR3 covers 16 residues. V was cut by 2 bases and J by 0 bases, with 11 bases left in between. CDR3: CASSIRGRNSNQPQHF. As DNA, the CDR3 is TGTGCCAGTAGTATACGGGGGCGAAATAGCAATCAGCCCCAGCATTTT.